These 17 T cell receptor beta chains share one sample of origin, sequenced in a study of blood T cells in healthy people across ages (dated by TCRdb to between 2014 and 2017). Library preparation used 5' RACE. For sequencing, an Illumina HiSeq 2500 was employed. A second PCR of roughly 7 to 12 cycles was performed with a sample-barcoded 5' primer and a J-beta primer mix. The public reads were reprocessed in TCRdb via fastp at Q25 and MiXCR, keeping in-frame beta chains. Entries that share a CDR3 protein sequence are merged under the most common genes and DNA. The sample table contains around 990,000 distinct CDR3 sequences; only one count was recorded for roughly 24% of them. The ten largest clones capture approximately 0.75% of the sample. The same data also contributed to another study, on T cells of mothers and their children.

The source material was blood. The receptors stem from a girl between 2 and 10 years old in good health.

The V call is TRBV11-2, the J call TRBJ1-4; D is unresolved. The CDR3 is made up of 12 amino acids. V gave up 5 bases and J gave up 8 bases, with 9 bases separating them. From germline, CDR1 is SGHAT and CDR2 FQNNGV. Written as DNA, the CDR3 is TGTGCCAGCAGCCGAACCATCGAAAAACTGTTTTTT. Residues: CASSRTIEKLFF.

This clonotype has only a few counts. The rearrangement joins TRBV29-1 to TRBJ1-1; D might be TRBD1 (5 bases). Germline CDR1 reads SQVTM; CDR2 reads ANQGSEA. This CDR3 spans 12 amino acids. As DNA, the CDR3 is TGCGGGGCTGGAGGGCTGAACACTGAAGCTTTCTTT. Protein sequence: CGAGGLNTEAFF.

The V and J genes are TRBV29-1 and TRBJ1-2; the match to TRBD1 covers 7 bases. The V and J ends lost 4 bases and 10 bases, in that order; junction bases with no gene match: 21. The CDR3 has 16 residues. Germline CDR1 is SQVTM and CDR2 is ANQGSEA. The CDR3 region has the DNA TGCAGCGTTGTAAGCAGGGCAGGGGGGACCCGAGGAGCCTACACCTTC. Translated, it gives CSVVSRAGGTRGAYTF.

The chain couples TRBV7-9 to TRBJ2-1, with D perhaps matching TRBD1 (5 bases). Per germline, CDR1 SEHNR and CDR2 FQNEAQ (reference sequence). There are 16 residues in the CDR3. V lost 5 bases and J 6 bases, leaving 20 bases between the germline ends. CDR3 sequence (DNA): TGTGCCAGCAGCCCAAGTTTCGGCGTTCAGGGCAATGAGCAGTTCTTC. It yields the protein CASSPSFGVQGNEQFF. Full variable domain (remainder filled in from reference TRBV7-9 and TRBJ2-1): DTGVSQNPRHKITKRGQNVTFRCDPISEHNRLYWYRQTLGQGPEFLTYFQNEAQLEKSRLLSDRFSAERPKGSFSTLEIQRTEQGDSAMYLCASSPSFGVQGNEQFFGPGTRLTVL.

This clonotype came up once. One end of the junction does not line up with germline, which may come from a read error. V usage is TRBV19 and J usage is TRBJ2-6, with TRBD2 matching 8 bases. Germline CDR1 LNHDA, CDR2 SQIVND (reference sequence). There are 14 residues in the CDR3. CDR3: CASFGTGGANVLAF. In DNA, the CDR3 is TGTGCCAGTTTTGGGACGGGAGGGGCCAACGTCCTGGCTTTC. The full variable domain, completed using reference TRBV19 and TRBJ2-6, is DGGITQSPKYLFRKEGQNVTLSCEQNLNHDAMYWYRQDPGQGLRLIYYSQIVNDFQKGDIAEGYSVSREKKESFPLTVTSAQKNPTAFYLCASFGTGGANVLAFGAGSRLTVL.

The rearrangement links TRBV12-3 or TRBV12-4 to TRBJ1-1, with a possible D match to TRBD1 (6 bases). V lost 8 bases and J 6 bases, leaving 16 bases between the germline ends. The CDR3 runs to 13 residues. This chain's CDR3 is CASGTGLRAEAFF. The CDR3, as DNA: TGTGCCAGCGGTACAGGGCTACGTGCTGAAGCTTTCTTT.

This clonotype was picked up a small number of times. The genes are TRBV20-1 and TRBJ1-4; D ambiguous. V was clipped by 3 bases and J by 6 bases, with 14 bases between them. The CDR3 consists of 14 residues. CDR1 is DFQATT, CDR2 SNEGSKA, per germline (reference sequence). CDR3 nucleotide sequence: TGCAGTGCTAGTGCCTATTGGGGAGATGAAAAACTGTTTTTT. This codes for CSASAYWGDEKLFF.

This clonotype occurred a few times. The chain recombines TRBV5-1 with TRBJ2-5; a possible D gene is TRBD1 (6 bases). Germline V gene data show CDR1 as SGHRS and CDR2 as YFSETQ. The V end was cut by 1 base, the J end by 4 bases, with 14 bases between. This CDR3 spans 15 amino acids. CDR3 nucleotides: TGCGCCAGCAGCTTGTCCGGACAGATCGTAGAGACCCAGTACTTC. Translated, it gives CASSLSGQIVETQYF.

DNA of the CDR3: TGTGCCAGCAGCTCGCCTGGGGCCATGGCGTTAGATACGCAGTATTTT. Amino acids: CASSSPGAMALDTQYF. The chain recombines TRBV28 with TRBJ2-3, with a weak D call TRBD1 (5 bases). V gave up 6 bases and J gave up 5 bases, with 21 bases separating them. This CDR3 region has 16 residues. Germline V gene data show CDR1 as MDHEN and CDR2 as SYDVKM.

This clonotype was counted between two and nine times. The rearrangement uses TRBV20-1 and TRBJ2-1; tentatively, D is TRBD1 or TRBD2 (5 bases each). Between the trimmed V and J ends, which lost 1 base and 6 bases, there was a span of 28 bases. Germline V gene data show CDR1 as DFQATT and CDR2 as SNEGSKA (reference sequence). The CDR3 is 19 amino acids. The CDR3: CSARVWGTAPALRTNEQFF. The CDR3 coding sequence is TGCAGTGCTAGAGTGTGGGGGACCGCGCCGGCGCTCCGGACCAATGAGCAGTTCTTC.

The table lists this clonotype with a few counts. This chain joins TRBV12-3 or TRBV12-4 and TRBJ1-1, with D maybe TRBD1 (5 bases). The CDR3 is made up of 15 amino acids. V was shortened by 5 bases and J by 5 bases, with 18 bases between the two germline ends. The CDR3: CASSPVMGERTEAFF. DNA for the CDR3: TGTGCCAGCAGTCCCGTTATGGGGGAGAGGACTGAAGCTTTCTTT.

V usage is TRBV6-5 and J usage is TRBJ2-2, with D maybe TRBD1 (5 bases). The CDR3 is made up of 13 amino acids. Germline V gives CDR1 MNHEY, CDR2 SVGAGI. V lost 6 bases and J lost 3, with 8 bases in between. Here the CDR3 DNA reads TGTGCCAGCAGGACAGCTTACACCGGGGAGCTGTTTTTT. Protein: CASRTAYTGELFF.

CDR3 residues: CASSPIEGKNIQYF. For the CDR3, the DNA is TGTGCCAGCAGCCCCATCGAGGGCAAAAACATTCAGTACTTC. J is TRBJ2-4 and V is TRBV7-2, with D possibly being TRBD2 (5 bases). V dropped 5 bases and J dropped 3 bases, with 11 bases sitting between them. From germline, CDR1 is SGHTA and CDR2 FQGNSA. This CDR3 is 14 amino acids long.

This chain joins TRBV7-2 and TRBJ1-1; no clear D gene. The CDR3 spans 15 residues. Trimming removed 5 bases at V and 3 bases at J, with 16 bases between. Germline CDR1 is SGHTA and CDR2 is FQGNSA. The DNA of the CDR3 is TGTGCCAGCAGCCCCATAGGTGGGTGGGACACTGAAGCTTTCTTT. Translated: CASSPIGGWDTEAFF.

The V gene is TRBV6-6, the J gene TRBJ2-3; 7 nucleotides match TRBD1. The CDR3 loop spans 14 amino acids. With 4 bases clipped from V and 7 bases from J, the junction kept 8 bases outside the gene matches. CDR1 is MNHNY, CDR2 SVGAGI, per germline (reference sequence). The CDR3 protein is CASSSPLQGYTQYF. The CDR3 DNA reads TGTGCCAGCAGTTCCCCTCTACAGGGGTATACGCAGTATTTT.

This clonotype was seen only a few times. The gene calls are TRBV4-1 and TRBJ2-5; weak D call: TRBD1 (5 bases). Germline assignment: CDR1 MGHRA and CDR2 YSYEKL. V lost 5 bases to trimming and J lost 3 bases, with 13 bases between them. The CDR3 covers 14 residues. CDR3 protein: CASSAPLGEETQYF. DNA for the CDR3: TGCGCCAGCAGCGCGCCTCTAGGGGAAGAGACCCAGTACTTC.

The V call is TRBV10-3, the J call TRBJ2-3; D unclear. This CDR3 region has 14 residues. V was pared by 1 base and J by 3 bases, with 8 bases between. The germline V gene encodes CDR1 ENHRY and CDR2 SYGVKD. CDR3: CAISELAGTDTQYF. Here the CDR3 DNA reads TGTGCCATCAGTGAGTTGGCAGGAACAGATACGCAGTATTTT.